This T cell receptor (beta chain) was profiled in a study of T cells in Graves' hyperthyroidism and ophthalmopathy. Study-level information: Sampling of peripheral blood happened at initial diagnosis, prior to any treatment.

From germline, CDR1 is SQVTM and CDR2 ANQGSEA. This CDR3 contains 20 residues. Exclusions: uncontrolled infection, other autoimmune disease, pregnancy, lactation. Together with thyroid ultrasound, orbital computed tomography, serum thyroxine and TRAb, clinical symptoms were used for diagnoses. The table lists this clonotype with a few counts. At one end the junction does not follow the germline gene, possibly because of a read error. Amplified TCR beta CDR3 regions derived from RNA transcripts. TCR CDR3 underwent first-round RT-PCR with the HTBI primer set. MiXCR, run by TCRdb on the multiplex PCR reads, gives a single entry per CDR3 protein. Here the sample spans around 690,000 distinct CDR3 sequences, roughly 17% being singletons.

The sequenced material came from blood. This clonotype was obtained from a man in his fifties or sixties with Graves' hyperthyroidism. The chain employs TRBV29-1 and TRBJ2-3, with 7 bases fitting TRBD1. The CDR3, as DNA: TGCAGCGCTGAAGACCTACTACAGGGGCCTCTGGCTACTAGCACAGATACGCAGTATTTT. Translated, it gives CSAEDLLQGPLATSTDTQYF.